The 4 T cell receptor beta chains given below trace back to one sample, sequenced in a study of cytomegalovirus exposure and HLA in healthy donors. 13 Jbeta primers and 60 Vbeta primers were used for the PCR. Method: immunoSEQ multiplex PCR; TCRdb's copy keeps in-frame clones and lacks some. The sample has 50,000 to 65,000 clones; about three quarters are singletons. Sequencing was done on a sample of PBMCs. Every receptor here comes from a man aged 45-60 years in good health and CMV-seropositive.

This clone turned up a few times. V and J are TRBV2 and TRBJ2-3; possible D gene TRBD2, 5 bases. The CDR3 loop spans 13 amino acids. CDR1 is SNHLY and CDR2 is FYNNEI in the germline V gene. The CDR3 coding sequence is TGTGCAGGTGGGAGCGGTCGGGGAGATACGCAGTATTTT. This translates into CAGGSGRGDTQYF.

The chain uses TRBV5-1 and TRBJ2-3; D is possibly TRBD1 (6 bases). The germline V gene encodes CDR1 SGHRS and CDR2 YFSETQ. Trimming cost V 1 base and J 0 bases, with 15 bases left between them. This CDR3 has 17 amino acids. CDR3 sequence: CASSLRTASSSTDTQYF. The CDR3 nucleotides read TGCGCCAGCAGCTTGCGGACAGCTTCCTCTAGCACAGATACGCAGTATTTT. Together with reference TRBV5-1 and TRBJ2-3, the CDR3 gives the full variable domain: KAGVTQTPRYLIKTRGQQVTLSCSPISGHRSVSWYQQTPGQGLQFLFEYFSETQRNKGNFPGRFSGRQFSNSRSEMNVSTLELGDSALYLCASSLRTASSSTDTQYFGPGTRLTVL.

The gene calls are TRBV27 and TRBJ1-5, with a tentative D call TRBD1 (5 bases). From germline, CDR1 is MNHEY and CDR2 SMNVEV (reference sequence). Trimming removed 9 bases at V and 2 bases at J, with 11 bases between. There are 13 residues in the CDR3. This chain's CDR3 is CARGRVGNQPQHF. The DNA of the CDR3 is TGTGCCAGGGGGCGCGTGGGCAATCAGCCCCAGCATTTT.

This chain connects TRBV5-1 to TRBJ2-3, with 8 bases that match TRBD2. Per the germline V gene, CDR1 is SGHRS and CDR2 is YFSETQ. The CDR3 runs to 15 residues. The junction had 4 bases not matched to a gene; V was cut back by 0 bases and J by 4 bases. CDR3 nucleotide sequence: TGCGCCAGCAGCTTGGCGACGGGAGGGCCAGATACGCAGTATTTT. Protein: CASSLATGGPDTQYF.